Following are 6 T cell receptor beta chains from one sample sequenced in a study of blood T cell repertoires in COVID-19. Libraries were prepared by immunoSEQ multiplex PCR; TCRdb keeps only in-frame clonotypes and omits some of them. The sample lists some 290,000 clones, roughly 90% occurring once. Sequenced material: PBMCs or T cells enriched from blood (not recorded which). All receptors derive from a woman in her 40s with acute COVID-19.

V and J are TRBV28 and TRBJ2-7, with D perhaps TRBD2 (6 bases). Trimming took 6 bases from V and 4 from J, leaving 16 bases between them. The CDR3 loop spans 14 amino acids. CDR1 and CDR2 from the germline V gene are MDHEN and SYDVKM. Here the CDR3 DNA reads TGTGCCAGCAGGGCACCGGGACTGCTTTACGAGCAGTACTTC. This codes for CASRAPGLLYEQYF.

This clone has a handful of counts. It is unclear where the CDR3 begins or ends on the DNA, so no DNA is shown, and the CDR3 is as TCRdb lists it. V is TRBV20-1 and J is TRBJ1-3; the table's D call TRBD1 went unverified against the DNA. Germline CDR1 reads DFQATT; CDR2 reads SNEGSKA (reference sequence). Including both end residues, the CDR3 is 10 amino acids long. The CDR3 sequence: CSANQCAIYF.

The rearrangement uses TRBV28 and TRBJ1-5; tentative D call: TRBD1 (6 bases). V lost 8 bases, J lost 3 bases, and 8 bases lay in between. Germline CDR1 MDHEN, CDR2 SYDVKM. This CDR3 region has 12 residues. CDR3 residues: CASRDNNQPQHF. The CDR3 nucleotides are TGTGCCAGCCGGGACAACAATCAGCCCCAGCATTTT.

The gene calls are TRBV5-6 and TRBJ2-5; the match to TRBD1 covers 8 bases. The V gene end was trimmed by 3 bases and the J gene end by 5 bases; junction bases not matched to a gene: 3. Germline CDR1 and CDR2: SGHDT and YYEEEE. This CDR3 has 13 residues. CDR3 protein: CASSWDRRETQYF. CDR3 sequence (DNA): TGTGCCAGCAGCTGGGACAGGCGGGAGACCCAGTACTTC.

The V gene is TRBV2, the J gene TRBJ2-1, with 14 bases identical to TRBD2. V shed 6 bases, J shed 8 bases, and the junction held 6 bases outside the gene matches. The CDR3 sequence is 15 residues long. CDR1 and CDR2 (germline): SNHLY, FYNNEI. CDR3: CASRRLAGGFDEQFF. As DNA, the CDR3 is TGTGCCAGCAGACGACTAGCGGGAGGGTTCGATGAGCAGTTCTTC. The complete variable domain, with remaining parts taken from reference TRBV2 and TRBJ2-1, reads EPEVTQTPSHQVTQMGQEVILRCVPISNHLYFYWYRQILGQKVEFLVSFYNNEISEKSEIFDDQFSVERPDGSNFTLKIRSTKLEDSAMYFCASRRLAGGFDEQFFGPGTRLTVL.

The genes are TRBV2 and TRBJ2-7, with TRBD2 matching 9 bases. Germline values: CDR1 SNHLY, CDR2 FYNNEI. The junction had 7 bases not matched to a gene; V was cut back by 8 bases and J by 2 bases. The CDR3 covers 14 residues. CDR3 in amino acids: CASGLERGAYEQYF. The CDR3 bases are TGTGCCAGCGGTCTTGAGCGGGGGGCCTACGAGCAGTACTTC.